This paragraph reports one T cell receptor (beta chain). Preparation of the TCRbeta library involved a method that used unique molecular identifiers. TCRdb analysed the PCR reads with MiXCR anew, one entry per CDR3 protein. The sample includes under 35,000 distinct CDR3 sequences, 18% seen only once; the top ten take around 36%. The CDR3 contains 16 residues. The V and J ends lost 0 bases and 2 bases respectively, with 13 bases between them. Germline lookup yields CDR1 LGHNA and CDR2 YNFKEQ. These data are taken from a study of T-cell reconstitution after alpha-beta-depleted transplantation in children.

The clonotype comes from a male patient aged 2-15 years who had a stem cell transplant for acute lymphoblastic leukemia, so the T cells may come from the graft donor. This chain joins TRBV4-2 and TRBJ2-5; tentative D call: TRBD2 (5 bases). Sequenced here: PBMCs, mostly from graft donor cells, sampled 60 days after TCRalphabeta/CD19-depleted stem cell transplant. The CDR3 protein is CASSQEIGSRQETQYF. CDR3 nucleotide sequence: TGTGCCAGCAGCCAAGAAATAGGGAGTAGGCAAGAGACCCAGTACTTC.